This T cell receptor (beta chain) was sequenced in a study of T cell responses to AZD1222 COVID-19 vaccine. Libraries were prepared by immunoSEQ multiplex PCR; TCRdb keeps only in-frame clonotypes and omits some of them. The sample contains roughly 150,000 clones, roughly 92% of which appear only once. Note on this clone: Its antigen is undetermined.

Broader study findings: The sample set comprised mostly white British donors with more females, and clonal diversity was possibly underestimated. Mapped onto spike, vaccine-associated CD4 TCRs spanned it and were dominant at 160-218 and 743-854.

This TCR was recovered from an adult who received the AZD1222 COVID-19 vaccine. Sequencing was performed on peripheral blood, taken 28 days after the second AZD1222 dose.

The CDR3 loop reads CASTGQSRETQYF. The DNA of the CDR3 is TGTGCCAGCACTGGACAGTCCCGGGAGACCCAGTACTTC. V usage is TRBV2 and J usage is TRBJ2-5; D might be TRBD1 (6 bases). This CDR3 spans 13 amino acids. Between the trimmed V and J ends, which lost 7 bases and 5 bases, there was a span of 14 bases. From germline, CDR1 is SNHLY and CDR2 FYNNEI. The full variable domain, rest sourced from reference TRBV2 and TRBJ2-5, is EPEVTQTPSHQVTQMGQEVILRCVPISNHLYFYWYRQILGQKVEFLVSFYNNEISEKSEIFDDQFSVERPDGSNFTLKIRSTKLEDSAMYFCASTGQSRETQYFGPGTRLLVL.